This section outlines one TCR beta chain sequence together with its context. Its antigen is not identified. Sequencing used immunoSEQ multiplex PCR; TCRdb keeps in-frame clones, though not all of them. The table records approximately 51,000 clones, over 60% of them present only once. Germline loops: CDR1 LNHDA, CDR2 SQIVND (reference sequence). The CDR3 covers 16 residues. Trimming removed 2 bases from V and 3 bases from J, with 16 bases in between. After autologous stem cell transplantation all patients relapsed, and prior brentuximab vedotin exposure differed between cohorts. These data belong to a study of PD-1 blockade in classical Hodgkin lymphoma. General study results and limits: CD8+ TCR diversity did not rise significantly by C4D1, unlike CD4+. Lower baseline TCR diversity was reported for newly diagnosed patients than for healthy donors. Patients who initiated nivolumab within 1 year of ASCT were excluded.

The genes are TRBV19 and TRBJ1-2, with D hard to call. This TCR derives from a human donor with classical Hodgkin lymphoma. Sequencing used peripheral blood mononuclear cells (PBMCs), obtained before the second cycle of nivolumab. The chain's CDR3 is CASSIRPPPDYYGYTF. The CDR3 DNA reads TGTGCCAGTAGTATAAGACCCCCACCTGACTACTATGGCTACACCTTC.